The entry that follows covers one T cell receptor (beta chain) sequence. Its target is not known. The CDR3 runs to 16 residues. V lost 4 bases to trimming and J lost 4 bases; unmatched junction nucleotides: 11. Germline V gene data show CDR1 as LGHNA and CDR2 as YSLEER. These data originate in a study of shared clonotypes between healthy human individuals. Turning to the study itself: Three CD4 naive, three CD4 memory, two CD8 naive and one CD8 memory plate were used per donor.

Broader study findings: The small donor group covered limited genetic and exposure diversity.

Here immunoSEQ multiplex PCR was the method, and the copy in TCRdb shows in-frame clones only, minus some. Seen here are about 2.4 million clones, 80% to 95% observed once, and the top ten hold roughly 0.36%. The TCR comes from a man aged 18 to 30 in good health. Some clones in this sample may be carry-over from other donors' samples. The rearrangement links TRBV4-3 to TRBJ2-7; 9 positions match TRBD1. Sequencing input: naive CD4+ T cells from PBMCs. The subset: CD45RA+ positively selected. Here the CDR3 reads CASSPAVGTGRYEQYF. CDR3 DNA: TGCGCCAGCAGCCCCGCCGTAGGGACAGGGAGGTACGAGCAGTACTTC.